Sequencing of this T cell receptor beta chain was carried out in a study of blood T cell repertoires in COVID-19. Trimming took 3 bases from V and 5 from J; bases not matched to a gene: 10. The CDR3 loop spans 16 amino acids. Germline values: CDR1 SEHNR, CDR2 FQNEAQ (reference sequence). The method was immunoSEQ multiplex PCR; TCRdb's version includes in-frame clones alone and lacks a portion of them. The table lists around 150,000 clones, roughly 90% of them singletons. The sequence came from a man aged 45-65 years with active or convalescent COVID-19. Sequenced input: peripheral blood. The rearrangement uses TRBV7-9 and TRBJ2-7, with 10 positions matching TRBD2. CDR3 in amino acids: CASSFSFSSGRDEQYF. The CDR3 bases are TGTGCCAGCAGCTTCTCTTTTTCTAGCGGGAGAGACGAGCAGTACTTC.